One TCR beta chain is described in this entry. Its cognate antigen is unknown. This entry comes from a study of blood T cells in healthy people across ages. It was around 10 milliliters of peripheral blood that were drawn from each donor. General study points: Possibly, changes in expanded clonotypes were confounded because donor CMV status was unknown.

It was with a sample-barcoded 5' primer and a J-beta primer mix that a second PCR of roughly 6 to 12 cycles was run. One entry per CDR3 protein, called by TCRdb with MiXCR from the 5' RACE reads. The table shows about 970,000 distinct CDR3 sequences, with 51% occurring only once. The TCR originated in a woman in her sixties or seventies in good health. The specimen was blood.

The CDR3 sequence: CASRGLDEKLFF. For the CDR3, the DNA is TGCGCCAGCAGAGGGTTGGATGAAAAACTGTTTTTT. This chain joins TRBV5-1 and TRBJ1-4; D is unclear. V was trimmed by 5 bases and J by 6 bases, leaving 8 bases between them. Germline V lookup: CDR1 SGHRS, CDR2 YFSETQ. The CDR3 totals 12 residues. The whole variable domain, filled in from reference TRBV5-1 and TRBJ1-4, reads KAGVTQTPRYLIKTRGQQVTLSCSPISGHRSVSWYQQTPGQGLQFLFEYFSETQRNKGNFPGRFSGRQFSNSRSEMNVSTLELGDSALYLCASRGLDEKLFFGSGTQLSVL.